This T cell receptor beta chain stems from a study of control samples from healthy donors and cancer patients. The assay was immunoSEQ multiplex PCR, and TCRdb's table has in-frame clones only and misses some. The sample includes approximately 150,000 clones, approximately 91% of them seen just once. V gave up 5 bases and J gave up 7 bases, with 15 bases separating them. Germline lookup yields CDR1 MNHEY and CDR2 SVGAGI. The CDR3 loop spans 14 amino acids. The rearrangement uses TRBV6-5 and TRBJ1-5; no clear D. The sequenced material came from blood. This clonotype was obtained from a man aged 25-45 years in good health. CDR3 sequence reads: CASSTYKTEQPQHF. The CDR3 nucleotides read TGTGCCAGCAGTACATACAAGACCGAACAGCCCCAGCATTTT.